The T cell receptor beta chain under discussion was sequenced for a study of OX40 agonist ivuxolimab in advanced cancers. Study-level background: Patient treatment consisted of intravenous ivuxolimab administration every 2 weeks at 0.01 to 10 mg/kg.

Measured with immunoSEQ multiplex PCR; TCRdb has only the in-frame clones, and not every one. The table includes about 99,000 clones, 90% to 95% detected once. This CDR3 contains 15 residues. Germline loops: CDR1 SNHLY, CDR2 FYNNEI. The sampling schedule covered blood at baseline, cycle 4 day 1, and cycle 7 day 1. Whole-study findings and limits: The study did not work out the antigen specificity of the expanded peripheral T cells.

In the case of this clone: Its cognate antigen is unknown. Relative to the germline gene, one junction end is altered; a read error may explain this.

Sequencing was performed on CD4+ or CD8+ T cells sorted from blood, taken in a trial of the OX40 agonist ivuxolimab. The chain recombines TRBV2 with TRBJ2-7, with 10 bases lining up with TRBD2. The receptor was derived from an adult with an advanced solid tumor such as melanoma, head and neck, liver or kidney cancer. CDR3 loop: CASREVAGGLNEQYF. DNA of the CDR3: TGTGCCAGCAGAGAAGTAGCGGGAGGTCTAAACGAGCAGTACTTC. The whole variable domain, filled in from reference TRBV2 and TRBJ2-7, reads EPEVTQTPSHQVTQMGQEVILRCVPISNHLYFYWYRQILGQKVEFLVSFYNNEISEKSEIFDDQFSVERPDGSNFTLKIRSTKLEDSAMYFCASREVAGGLNEQYFGPGTRLTVT.